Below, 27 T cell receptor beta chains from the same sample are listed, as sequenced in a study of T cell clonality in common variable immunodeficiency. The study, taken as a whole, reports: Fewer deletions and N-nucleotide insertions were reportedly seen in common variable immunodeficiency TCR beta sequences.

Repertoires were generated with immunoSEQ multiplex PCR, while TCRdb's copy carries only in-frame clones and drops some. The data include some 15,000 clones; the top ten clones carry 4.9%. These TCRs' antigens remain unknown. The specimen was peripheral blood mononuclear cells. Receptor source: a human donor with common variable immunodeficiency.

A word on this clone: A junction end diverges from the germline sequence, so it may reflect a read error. CDR3 residues: CASSLAGGLETQYF. CDR3 DNA, as far as it was read: TGTGCTAGCAGCTTAGCGGGGGGGCTGGAGACC. The chain joins TRBV7-7 to TRBJ2-5, with 11 bases lining up with TRBD2. The sequence runs out 3 residues before the end of the CDR3; the remainder is reconstructed from the germline J gene. The CDR3 runs to 14 residues. Germline lookup yields CDR1 SSHAT and CDR2 FNYEAQ (reference sequence).

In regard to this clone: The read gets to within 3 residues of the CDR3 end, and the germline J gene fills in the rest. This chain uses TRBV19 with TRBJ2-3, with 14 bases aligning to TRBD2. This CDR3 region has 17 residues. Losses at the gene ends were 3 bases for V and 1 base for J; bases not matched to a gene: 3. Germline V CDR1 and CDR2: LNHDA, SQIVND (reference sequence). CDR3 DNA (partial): TGTGCCAGTAGTATCCAGGGACTAGCGGGAGGCACAGATACG. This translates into CASSIQGLAGGTDT. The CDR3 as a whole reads CASSIQGLAGGTDTQYF.

The CDR3 loop reads CASRGTSSNQPQHF. CDR3 bases read: TGTGCCAGCAGGGGGACTTCTAGCAATCAGCCC. J is TRBJ1-5 and V is TRBV12-3 or TRBV12-4, with D possibly being TRBD1 (5 bases). Coverage ceases 3 residues before the CDR3 finishes, and the germline J gene fills in the end. The V end was cut by 6 bases, the J end by 0 bases, with 9 bases between. The CDR3 sequence is 14 residues long.

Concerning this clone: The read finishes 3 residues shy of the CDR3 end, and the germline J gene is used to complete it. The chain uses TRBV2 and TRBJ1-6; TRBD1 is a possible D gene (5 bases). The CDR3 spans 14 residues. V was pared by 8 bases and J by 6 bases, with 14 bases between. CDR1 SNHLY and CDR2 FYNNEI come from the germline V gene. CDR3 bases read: TGTGCCAGCCATGCGGGGGACGCTAATTCACCC. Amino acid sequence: CASHAGDANSP. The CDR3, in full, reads CASHAGDANSPLHF.

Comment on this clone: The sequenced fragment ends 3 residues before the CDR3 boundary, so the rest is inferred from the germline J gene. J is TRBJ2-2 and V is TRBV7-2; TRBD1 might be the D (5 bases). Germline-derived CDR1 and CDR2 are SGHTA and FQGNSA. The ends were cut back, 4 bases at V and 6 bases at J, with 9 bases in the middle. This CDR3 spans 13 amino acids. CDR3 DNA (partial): TGTGCCAGCAGCTCACAGGTCCCCGGGGAG. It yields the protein CASSSQVPGE. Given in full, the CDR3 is CASSSQVPGELFF. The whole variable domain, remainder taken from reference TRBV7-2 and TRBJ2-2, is GAGVSQSPSNKVTEKGKDVELRCDPISGHTALYWYRQSLGQGLEFLIYFQGNSAPDKSGLPSDRFSAERTGGSVSTLTIQRTQQEDSAVYLCASSSQVPGELFFGEGSRLTVL.

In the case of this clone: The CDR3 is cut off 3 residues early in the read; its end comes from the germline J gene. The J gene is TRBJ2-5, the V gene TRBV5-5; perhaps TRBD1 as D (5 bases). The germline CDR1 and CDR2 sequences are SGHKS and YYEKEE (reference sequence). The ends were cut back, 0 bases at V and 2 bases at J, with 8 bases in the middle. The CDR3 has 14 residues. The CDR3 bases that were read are TGTGCCAGCAGCTTGGGCAGGGTACAAGAGACC. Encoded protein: CASSLGRVQET. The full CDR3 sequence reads CASSLGRVQETQYF.

This CDR3 is CASRTGSEKLFF. CDR3 bases read: TGTGCCAGCAGGACAGGGAGCGAAAAA. J is TRBJ1-4 and V is TRBV12-3 or TRBV12-4; TRBD1 aligns across 7 bases. The read terminates 3 residues before the CDR3 end, so the remaining end is supplied by the germline J gene. The CDR3 covers 12 residues. J was trimmed by 8 bases and V by 6 bases; bases with no gene match: 3.

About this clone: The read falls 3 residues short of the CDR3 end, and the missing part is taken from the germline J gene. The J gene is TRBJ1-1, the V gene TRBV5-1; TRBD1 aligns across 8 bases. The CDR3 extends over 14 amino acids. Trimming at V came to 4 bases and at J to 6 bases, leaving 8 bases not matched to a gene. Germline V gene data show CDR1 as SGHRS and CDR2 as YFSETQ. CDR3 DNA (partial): TGCGCCAGCAGCCCTGGACAGGGAAGGGCTGAA. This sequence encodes CASSPGQGRAE. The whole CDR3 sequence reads CASSPGQGRAEAFF.

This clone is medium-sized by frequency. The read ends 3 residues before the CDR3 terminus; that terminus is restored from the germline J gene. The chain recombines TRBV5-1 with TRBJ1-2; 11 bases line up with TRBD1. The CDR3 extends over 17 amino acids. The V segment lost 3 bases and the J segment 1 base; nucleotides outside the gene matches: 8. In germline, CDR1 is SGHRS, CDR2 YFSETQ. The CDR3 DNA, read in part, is TGCGCCAGCAGCTCCACCGGGACAGGGGGTCTTAACTATGGC. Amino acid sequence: CASSSTGTGGLNYG. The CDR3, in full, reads CASSSTGTGGLNYGYTF. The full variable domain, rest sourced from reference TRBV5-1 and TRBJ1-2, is KAGVTQTPRYLIKTRGQQVTLSCSPISGHRSVSWYQQTPGQGLQFLFEYFSETQRNKGNFPGRFSGRQFSNSRSEMNVSTLELGDSALYLCASSSTGTGGLNYGYTFGSGTRLTVV.

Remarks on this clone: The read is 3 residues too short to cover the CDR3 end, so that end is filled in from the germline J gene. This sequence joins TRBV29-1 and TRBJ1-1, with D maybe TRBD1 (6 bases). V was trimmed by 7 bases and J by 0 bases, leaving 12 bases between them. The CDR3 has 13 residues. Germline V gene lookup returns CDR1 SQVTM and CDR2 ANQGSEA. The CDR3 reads CSGTEAMNTEAFF. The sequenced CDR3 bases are TGCAGCGGGACAGAGGCCATGAACACTGAA.

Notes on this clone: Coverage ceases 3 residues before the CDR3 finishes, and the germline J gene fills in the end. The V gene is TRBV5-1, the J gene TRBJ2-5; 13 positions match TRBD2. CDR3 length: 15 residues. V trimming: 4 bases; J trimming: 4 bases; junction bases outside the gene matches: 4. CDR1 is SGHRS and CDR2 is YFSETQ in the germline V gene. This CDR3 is CASSLTSGRSETQYF. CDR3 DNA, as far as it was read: TGCGCCAGCAGCCTGACTAGCGGGAGGTCAGAGACC.

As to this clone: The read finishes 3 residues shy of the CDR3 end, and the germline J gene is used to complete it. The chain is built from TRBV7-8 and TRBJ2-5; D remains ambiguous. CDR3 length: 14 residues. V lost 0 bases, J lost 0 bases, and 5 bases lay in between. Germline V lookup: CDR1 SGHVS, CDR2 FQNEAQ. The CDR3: CASSLAGYQETQYF. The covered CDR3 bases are TGTGCCAGCAGCTTAGCAGGGTACCAAGAGACC.

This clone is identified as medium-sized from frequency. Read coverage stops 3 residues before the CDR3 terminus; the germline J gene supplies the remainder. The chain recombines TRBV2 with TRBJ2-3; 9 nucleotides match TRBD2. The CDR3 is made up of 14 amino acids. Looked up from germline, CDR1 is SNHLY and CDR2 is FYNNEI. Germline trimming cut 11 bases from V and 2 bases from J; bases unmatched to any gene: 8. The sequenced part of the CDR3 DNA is TGTGCCTCGCGGGAGGGGGGGTACACAGATACG. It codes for CASREGGYTDT. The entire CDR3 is CASREGGYTDTQYF. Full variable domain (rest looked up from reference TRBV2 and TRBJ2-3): EPEVTQTPSHQVTQMGQEVILRCVPISNHLYFYWYRQILGQKVEFLVSFYNNEISEKSEIFDDQFSVERPDGSNFTLKIRSTKLEDSAMYFCASREGGYTDTQYFGPGTRLTVL.

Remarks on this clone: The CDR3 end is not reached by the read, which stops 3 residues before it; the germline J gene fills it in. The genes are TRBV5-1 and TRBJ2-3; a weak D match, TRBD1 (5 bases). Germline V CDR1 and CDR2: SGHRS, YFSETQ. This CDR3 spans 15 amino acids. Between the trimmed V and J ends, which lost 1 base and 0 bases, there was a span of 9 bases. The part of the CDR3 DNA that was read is TGCGCCAGCAGCTTGATGTCAGGGAGCACAGATACG. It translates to CASSLMSGSTDT. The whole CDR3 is CASSLMSGSTDTQYF.

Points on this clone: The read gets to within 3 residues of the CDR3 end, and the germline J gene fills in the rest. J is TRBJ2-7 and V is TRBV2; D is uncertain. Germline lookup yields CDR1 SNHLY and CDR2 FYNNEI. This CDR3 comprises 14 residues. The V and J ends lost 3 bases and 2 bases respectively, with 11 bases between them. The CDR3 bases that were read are TGTGCCAGCAGTGATTATCAGGTTACCTACGAG. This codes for CASSDYQVTYE. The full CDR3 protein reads CASSDYQVTYEQYF.

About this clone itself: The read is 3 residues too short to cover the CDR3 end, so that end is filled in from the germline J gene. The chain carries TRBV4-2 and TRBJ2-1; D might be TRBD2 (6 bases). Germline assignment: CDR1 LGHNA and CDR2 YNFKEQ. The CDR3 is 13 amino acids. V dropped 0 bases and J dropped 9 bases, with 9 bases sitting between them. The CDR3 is CASSQDPGVEQFF. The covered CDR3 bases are TGTGCCAGCAGCCAAGACCCGGGGGTTGAG.

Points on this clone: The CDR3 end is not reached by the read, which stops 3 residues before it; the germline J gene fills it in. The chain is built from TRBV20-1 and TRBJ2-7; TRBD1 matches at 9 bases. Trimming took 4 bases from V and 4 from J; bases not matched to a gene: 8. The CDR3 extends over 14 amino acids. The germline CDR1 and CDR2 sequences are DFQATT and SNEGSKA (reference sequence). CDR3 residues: CSAKSGTGIYEQYF. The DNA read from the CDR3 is TGCAGTGCTAAATCCGGGACAGGGATATACGAG.

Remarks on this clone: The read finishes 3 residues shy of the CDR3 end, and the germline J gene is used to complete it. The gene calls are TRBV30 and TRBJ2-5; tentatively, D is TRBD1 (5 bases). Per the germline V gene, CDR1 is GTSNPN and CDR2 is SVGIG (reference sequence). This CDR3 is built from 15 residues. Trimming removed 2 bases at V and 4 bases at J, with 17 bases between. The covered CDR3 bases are TGTGCCTGGAGTATTATAGGGGCAGGTCCAGAGACC. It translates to CAWSIIGAGPET. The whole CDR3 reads CAWSIIGAGPETQYF.

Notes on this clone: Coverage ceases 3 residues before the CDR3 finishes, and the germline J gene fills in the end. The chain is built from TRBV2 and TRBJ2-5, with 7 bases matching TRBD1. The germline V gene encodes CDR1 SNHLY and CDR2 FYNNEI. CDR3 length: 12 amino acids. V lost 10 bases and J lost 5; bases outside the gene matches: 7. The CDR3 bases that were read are TGTGCCACCAACAGGGGCTGGGAGACC. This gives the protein CATNRGWET. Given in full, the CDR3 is CATNRGWETQYF.

Partial CDR3 DNA: TGTGCCAGCACCTCGGGAGGGACAGGGGGCGAAAAA. As protein: CASTSGGTGGEK. The CDR3 in full is CASTSGGTGGEKLFF. This sequence joins TRBV7-8 and TRBJ1-4; 12 bases align to TRBD1. The DNA ends 3 residues before the CDR3 does, and the rest of the CDR3 is filled in from the germline J gene. V was pared by 7 bases and J by 8 bases, with 8 bases of the junction left unmatched. CDR3 length: 15 amino acids. Germline V gene data show CDR1 as SGHVS and CDR2 as FQNEAQ. The full variable domain, completed using reference TRBV7-8 and TRBJ1-4, is GAGVSQSPRYKVAKRGQDVALRCDPISGHVSLFWYQQALGQGPEFLTYFQNEAQLDKSGLPSDRFFAERPEGSVSTLKIQRTQQEDSAVYLCASTSGGTGGEKLFFGSGTQLSVL.

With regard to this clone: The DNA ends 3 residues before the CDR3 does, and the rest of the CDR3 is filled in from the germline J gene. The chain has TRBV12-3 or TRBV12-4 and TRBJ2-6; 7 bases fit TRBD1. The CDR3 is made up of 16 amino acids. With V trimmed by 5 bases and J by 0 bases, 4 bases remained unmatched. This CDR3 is CASSPGTASGANVLTF. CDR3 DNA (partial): TGTGCCAGCAGTCCCGGGACAGCCTCTGGGGCCAACGTC.

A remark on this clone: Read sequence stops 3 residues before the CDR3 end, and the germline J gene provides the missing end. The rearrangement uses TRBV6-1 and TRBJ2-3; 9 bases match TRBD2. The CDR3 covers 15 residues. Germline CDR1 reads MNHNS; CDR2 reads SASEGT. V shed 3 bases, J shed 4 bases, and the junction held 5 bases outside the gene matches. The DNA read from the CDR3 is TGTGCCAGCAGTGAGCTTATAGCGGGAGCAGATACG. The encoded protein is CASSELIAGADT. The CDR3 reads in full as CASSELIAGADTQYF.

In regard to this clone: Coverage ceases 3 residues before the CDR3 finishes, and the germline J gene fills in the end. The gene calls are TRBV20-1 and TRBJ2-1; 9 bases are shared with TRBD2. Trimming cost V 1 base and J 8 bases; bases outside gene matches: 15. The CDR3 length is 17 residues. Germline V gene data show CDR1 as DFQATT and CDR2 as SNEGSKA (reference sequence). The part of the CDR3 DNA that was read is TGCAGTGCTAGAGGGGCAGCGGGAGGAAGTAGGGCGGATGAG. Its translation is CSARGAAGGSRADE. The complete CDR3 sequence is CSARGAAGGSRADEQFF.

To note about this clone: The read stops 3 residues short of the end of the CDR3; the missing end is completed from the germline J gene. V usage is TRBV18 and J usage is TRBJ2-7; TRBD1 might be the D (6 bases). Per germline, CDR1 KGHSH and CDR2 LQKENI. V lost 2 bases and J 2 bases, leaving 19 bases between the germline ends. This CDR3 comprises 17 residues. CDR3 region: CASSPTGRYETAYEQYF. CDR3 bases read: TGTGCCAGCTCACCAACAGGGCGCTACGAAACCGCCTACGAG.

This CDR3 is CSASSVAGGPNIQYF. The sequenced part of the CDR3 DNA is TGCAGTGCTAGCTCCGTAGCGGGAGGACCGAACATT. The gene calls are TRBV20-1 and TRBJ2-4; 10 nucleotides agree with TRBD2. The read stops 3 residues short of the end of the CDR3; the missing end is completed from the germline J gene. This CDR3 has 15 residues. Germline assignment: CDR1 DFQATT and CDR2 SNEGSKA (reference sequence). V lost 3 bases, J lost 7 bases, and 9 bases stayed unmatched.

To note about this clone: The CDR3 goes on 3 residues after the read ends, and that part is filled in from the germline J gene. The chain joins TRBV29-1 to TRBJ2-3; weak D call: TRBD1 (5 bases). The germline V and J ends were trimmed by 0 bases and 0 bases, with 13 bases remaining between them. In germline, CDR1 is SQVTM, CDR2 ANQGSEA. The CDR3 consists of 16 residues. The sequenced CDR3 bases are TGCAGCGTTGAAGATGGAAAGGACACCAGCACAGATACG. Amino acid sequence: CSVEDGKDTSTDT. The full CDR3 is CSVEDGKDTSTDTQYF.

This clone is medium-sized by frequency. CDR3 bases read: TGTGCCATCAGCGACCTAGCGGGCCCACGCAATGAG. It codes for CAISDLAGPRNE. The whole CDR3 sequence reads CAISDLAGPRNEQFF. V gene TRBV10-3 combines with J gene TRBJ2-1; TRBD2 matches at 8 bases. Read sequence stops 3 residues before the CDR3 end, and the germline J gene provides the missing end. V shed 6 bases, J shed 6 bases, and the junction held 10 bases outside the gene matches. Germline V gives CDR1 ENHRY, CDR2 SYGVKD. There are 15 residues in the CDR3.